The 21 T cell receptor beta chains listed next were all sequenced from one sample in a study of early T cells in non-severe SARS-CoV-2 infection. TCRdb reprocessed the 5' RACE reads with MiXCR, giving one entry per CDR3 protein. Among approximately 27,000 distinct CDR3 sequences, about 10% were seen once, and the ten largest hold around 15%. Sequencing used whole blood. These receptors were obtained from an adult who was a healthcare worker with PCR-confirmed SARS-CoV-2 infection or an uninfected control (not recorded which).

This clonotype showed up many times. V and J are TRBV6-1 and TRBJ2-2; 7 positions agree with TRBD1. V shed 6 bases, J shed 8 bases, and the junction held 6 bases outside the gene matches. Germline assignment: CDR1 MNHNS and CDR2 SASEGT. The CDR3 is 13 residues long. CDR3 nucleotides: TGTGCCAGCAGGGCGACAGGGTCAGGGGAGCTGTTTTTT. It encodes CASRATGSGELFF.

In its sample, this clonotype was seen many times. V and J are TRBV7-6 and TRBJ2-1, with D possibly matching TRBD1 (6 bases). V lost 3 bases and J 5 bases, leaving 17 bases between the germline ends. The CDR3 runs 16 residues. Germline loops: CDR1 SGHVS, CDR2 FNYEAQ. CDR3 region: CASSLKNRVIDNEQFF. Here the CDR3 DNA reads TGTGCCAGCAGCTTGAAAAACAGGGTTATCGACAATGAGCAGTTCTTC.

To note about this clonotype: Germline is not matched at one junction end, which may reflect a read error. The chain uses TRBV9 and TRBJ1-1; no clear D. CDR3 length equals 11 residues. The germline CDR1 and CDR2 sequences are SGDLS and YYNGEE. CDR3 in amino acids: CASSVDLGSTF. The CDR3 DNA is TGTGCCAGCAGCGTAGATCTTGGCAGTACATTT.

In this sample, this clonotype turned up many times. The chain recombines TRBV6-4 with TRBJ2-4; 8 bases are a match to TRBD1. The germline V gene encodes CDR1 MRHNA and CDR2 SNTAGT. The CDR3 runs to 13 residues. V lost 2 bases and J lost 10; bases outside the gene matches: 4. The CDR3 DNA is TGTGCCAGCAGTGACGGCAGGGGGCAAATTCAGTACTTC. Translating gives CASSDGRGQIQYF.

J is TRBJ2-7 and V is TRBV20-1; either TRBD1 or TRBD2 may supply D (6 bases each). CDR1 DFQATT and CDR2 SNEGSKA come from the germline V gene (reference sequence). The length of the CDR3 is 16 residues. V was trimmed by 1 base and J by 2 bases, leaving 18 bases between them. The CDR3 spells CSARGGRLASPYEQYF. The DNA of the CDR3 is TGCAGTGCTAGAGGGGGGCGGCTAGCGAGCCCCTACGAGCAGTACTTC.

Only a few counts were recorded for this clonotype. The J gene is TRBJ2-7, the V gene TRBV27; 7 bases fit TRBD1. V was pared by 0 bases and J by 1 base, with 12 bases of the junction left unmatched. The germline V gene has CDR1 MNHEY and CDR2 SMNVEV (reference sequence). This CDR3 has 18 residues. The CDR3 DNA reads TGTGCCAGCAGTTTATCGCTTCCTCACCCGGGACAGTCCTACGAGCAGTACTTC. It codes for CASSLSLPHPGQSYEQYF.

This clonotype has ten or more counts. The CDR3: CASSLVPGTANTEAFF. CDR3 in DNA: TGTGCCAGCAGCTTAGTCCCCGGGACAGCGAACACTGAAGCTTTCTTT. The chain links TRBV11-1 to TRBJ1-1; 7 nucleotides align to TRBD1. CDR3 length equals 16 residues. In germline, CDR1 is SGHAT, CDR2 FQDESV (reference sequence). Trimming cost V 1 base and J 1 base; bases outside gene matches: 6.

There are many counts of this clonotype. The rearrangement uses TRBV21-1 and TRBJ2-1; TRBD1, the table's D call, lacks a check against the DNA. TRBV21-1 is flagged as a pseudogene. The CDR3 has 16 amino acids. CDR3 residues: CAPHPPGVHSYNEQFF. CDR3 coding DNA: TGTGCCCCGCACCCCCCCGGGGTTCACTCCTACAATGAGCAGTTCTTC.

This clonotype was counted at least ten times. V usage is TRBV20-1 and J usage is TRBJ2-1, with D perhaps matching TRBD2 (5 bases). V was pared by 5 bases and J by 5 bases, with 13 bases between. Germline V gene data show CDR1 as DFQATT and CDR2 as SNEGSKA (reference sequence). The CDR3 has 13 amino acids. The CDR3 bases are TGCAGTGCTGCTACCGGGAAGGACAATGAGCAGTTCTTC. As protein: CSAATGKDNEQFF.

This clonotype appeared a few times. The V gene is TRBV29-1, the J gene TRBJ1-1; maybe TRBD1 (6 bases). The CDR3 covers 14 residues. Trimming removed 4 bases from V and 5 bases from J, with 17 bases in between. Germline CDR1 SQVTM, CDR2 ANQGSEA. The CDR3 sequence is CSVGSLGARTEAFF. As DNA, the CDR3 is TGCAGCGTTGGATCGTTGGGGGCGAGAACTGAAGCTTTCTTT.

This clonotype was recorded once. This CDR3 is missing its conserved last phenylalanine or tryptophan, likely due to a read error. This rearrangement joins TRBV9 to TRBJ2-7; D perhaps matches TRBD1 (6 bases). CDR3 length: 15 amino acids. The V end was cut by 4 bases, the J end by 0 bases, with 14 bases between. The germline gives CDR1 SGDLS, CDR2 YYNGEE. This CDR3 is CASSPTDSPSYEQYS. In DNA form, the CDR3 reads TGTGCCAGCAGCCCGACGGACAGCCCCTCCTACGAGCAGTACTCC.

This clonotype was counted many times. The chain is built from TRBV10-3 and TRBJ1-1; tentative D call: TRBD1 (6 bases). V dropped 2 bases and J dropped 6 bases, with 10 bases sitting between them. Germline V gene sequence: CDR1 ENHRY, CDR2 SYGVKD. This CDR3 region has 13 residues. The CDR3 reads CAISERTASEAFF. In DNA form, the CDR3 reads TGTGCCATCAGTGAGAGGACAGCCTCTGAAGCTTTCTTT.

In this sample, this clonotype turned up many times. This chain joins TRBV25-1 and TRBJ1-5, with D tentatively TRBD1 (5 bases). From germline, CDR1 is MGHDK and CDR2 SYGVNS. Trimming cost V 6 bases and J 5 bases, with 23 bases left between them. The CDR3 runs 17 residues. This chain's CDR3 is CASSSSSGTGWDQPQHF. CDR3 coding DNA: TGTGCCAGCAGCTCTTCTTCGGGGACTGGTTGGGATCAGCCCCAGCATTTT.

This clonotype came up many times. The chain couples TRBV20-1 to TRBJ2-1; 8 bases match TRBD2. J lost 7 bases, V lost 5 bases, and 13 bases had no gene match. Germline values: CDR1 DFQATT, CDR2 SNEGSKA (reference sequence). The CDR3 extends over 15 amino acids. The CDR3 DNA is TGCAGTGCTGACACTAGCGGACGGCGAGAGAATGAGCAGTTCTTC. It is translated as CSADTSGRRENEQFF.

The genes are TRBV6-5 and TRBJ2-7, with D perhaps matching TRBD1 (6 bases). Trimming cost V 7 bases and J 2 bases, with 15 bases left between them. The CDR3 is 14 amino acids. Per the germline V gene, CDR1 is MNHEY and CDR2 is SVGAGI. Here the CDR3 reads CASTDRGQTYEQYF. The CDR3 region has the DNA TGTGCCAGCACCGACCGGGGACAAACCTACGAGCAGTACTTC.

Ten or more counts support this clonotype. This chain links TRBV20-1 with TRBJ2-7, with D hard to call. The germline gives CDR1 DFQATT, CDR2 SNEGSKA (reference sequence). Trimming removed 3 bases at V and 0 bases at J, with 6 bases between. CDR3 length equals 12 residues. CDR3 in amino acids: CSASPVSYEQYF. Here the CDR3 DNA reads TGCAGTGCTAGTCCAGTCTCCTACGAGCAGTACTTC.

This sequence joins TRBV19 and TRBJ2-5, with D possibly being TRBD1 (5 bases). The CDR3 consists of 15 residues. CDR1 is LNHDA and CDR2 is SQIVND in the germline V gene (reference sequence). V shed 1 base and J shed 4 bases, with 13 bases lying between them. DNA of the CDR3: TGTGCCAGTAGTATAGTCACAGGCCAAGGAGAGACCCAGTACTTC. This translates into CASSIVTGQGETQYF.

This clonotype was found once. The chain couples TRBV15 to TRBJ2-2; 7 nucleotides line up with TRBD1. V lost 5 bases, J lost 0 bases, and 3 bases stayed unmatched. The CDR3 covers 15 residues. Germline loops: CDR1 LNHNV, CDR2 YYDKDF (reference sequence). In DNA, the CDR3 is TGTGCCACCAGCTCAGGGGGTACGAACACCGGGGAGCTGTTTTTT. Protein product: CATSSGGTNTGELFF.

This clonotype was recorded at least ten times. V gene TRBV19 combines with J gene TRBJ2-7, with TRBD1 matching 10 bases. Germline loops: CDR1 LNHDA, CDR2 SQIVND (reference sequence). This CDR3 spans 13 amino acids. After removal of 9 bases from V and 4 bases from J, the junction contained 6 bases not matched to a gene. The CDR3 bases are TGTGCCAGCTCCGACAGGGGGCTTTACGAGCAGTACTTC. Translated: CASSDRGLYEQYF.

The V and J genes are TRBV12-3 or TRBV12-4 and TRBJ2-3; 7 nucleotides agree with TRBD1. The trim removed 6 bases at V and 1 base at J, leaving 7 bases unmatched. There are 15 residues in the CDR3. CDR3 protein: CASSPIGQGTDTQYF. The DNA for the CDR3 is TGTGCCAGCAGCCCTATCGGACAGGGCACAGATACGCAGTATTTT.

This clonotype was counted ten times or more. This chain uses TRBV30 with TRBJ2-1; D is ambiguous. The CDR3 sequence is 12 residues long. V lost 3 bases to trimming and J lost 4 bases, with 7 bases between them. The germline gives CDR1 GTSNPN, CDR2 SVGIG (reference sequence). The CDR3 sequence: CAWRTTYNEQFF. In DNA form, the CDR3 reads TGTGCCTGGAGGACGACGTACAATGAGCAGTTCTTC.